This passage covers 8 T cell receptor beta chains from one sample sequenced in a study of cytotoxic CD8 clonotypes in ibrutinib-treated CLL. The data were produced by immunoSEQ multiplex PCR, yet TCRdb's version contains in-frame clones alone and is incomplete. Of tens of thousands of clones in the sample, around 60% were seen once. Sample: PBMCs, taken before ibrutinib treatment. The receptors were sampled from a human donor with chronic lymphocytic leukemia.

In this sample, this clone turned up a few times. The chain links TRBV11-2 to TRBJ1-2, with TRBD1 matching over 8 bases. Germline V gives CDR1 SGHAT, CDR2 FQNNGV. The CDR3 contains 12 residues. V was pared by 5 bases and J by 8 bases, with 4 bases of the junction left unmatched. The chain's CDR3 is CASSRTGRGYTF. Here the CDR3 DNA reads TGTGCCAGCAGCCGGACAGGGAGAGGCTACACCTTC.

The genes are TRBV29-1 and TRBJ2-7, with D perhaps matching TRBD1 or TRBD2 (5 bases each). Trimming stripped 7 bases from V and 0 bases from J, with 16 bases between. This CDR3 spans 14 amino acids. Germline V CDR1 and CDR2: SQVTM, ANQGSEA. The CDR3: CSAEGWDGSYEQYF. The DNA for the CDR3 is TGCAGCGCAGAGGGGTGGGACGGCTCCTACGAGCAGTACTTC.

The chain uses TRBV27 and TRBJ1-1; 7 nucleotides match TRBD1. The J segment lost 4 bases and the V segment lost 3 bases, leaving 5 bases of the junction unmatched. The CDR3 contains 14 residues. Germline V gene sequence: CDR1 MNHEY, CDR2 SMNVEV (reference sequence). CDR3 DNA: TGTGCCAGCAGTTTGGTTCCAGGGGGCACTGAAGCTTTCTTT. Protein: CASSLVPGGTEAFF.

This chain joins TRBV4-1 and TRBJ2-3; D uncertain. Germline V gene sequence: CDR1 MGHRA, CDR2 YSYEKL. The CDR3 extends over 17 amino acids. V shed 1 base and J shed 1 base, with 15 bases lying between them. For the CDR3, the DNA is TGCGCCAGCAGCCAAGTTGCCCTACCAGTAGGCACAGATACGCAGTATTTT. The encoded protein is CASSQVALPVGTDTQYF.

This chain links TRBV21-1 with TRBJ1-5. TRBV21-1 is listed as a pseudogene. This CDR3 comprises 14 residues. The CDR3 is CARVEGKQNQPQHF. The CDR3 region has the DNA TGTGCCAGGGTGGAGGGGAAACAAAATCAGCCCCAGCATTTT.

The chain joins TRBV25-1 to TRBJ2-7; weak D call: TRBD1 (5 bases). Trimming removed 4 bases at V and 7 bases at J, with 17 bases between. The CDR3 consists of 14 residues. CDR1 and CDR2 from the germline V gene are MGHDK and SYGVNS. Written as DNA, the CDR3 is TGTGCCAGCAGTGTACCAGGGCCCTTTAGAGAGCAGTACTTC. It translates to CASSVPGPFREQYF.

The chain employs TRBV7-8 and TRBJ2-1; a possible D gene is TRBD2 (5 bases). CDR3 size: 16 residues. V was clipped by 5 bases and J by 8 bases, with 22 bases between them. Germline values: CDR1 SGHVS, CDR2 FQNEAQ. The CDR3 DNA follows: TGTGCCAGCAGCGAGATTTGGACTGCCGTGGTTGATGAGCAGTTCTTC. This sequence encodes CASSEIWTAVVDEQFF. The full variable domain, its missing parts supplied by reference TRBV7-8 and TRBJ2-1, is GAGVSQSPRYKVAKRGQDVALRCDPISGHVSLFWYQQALGQGPEFLTYFQNEAQLDKSGLPSDRFFAERPEGSVSTLKIQRTQQEDSAVYLCASSEIWTAVVDEQFFGPGTRLTVL.

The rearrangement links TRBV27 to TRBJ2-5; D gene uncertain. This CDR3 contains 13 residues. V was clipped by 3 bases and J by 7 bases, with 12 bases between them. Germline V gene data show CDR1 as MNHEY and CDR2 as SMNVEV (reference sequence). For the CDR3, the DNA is TGTGCCAGCAGTTTGGACGGTTGGGGGACCCAGTACTTC. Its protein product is CASSLDGWGTQYF.